Sequencing of this T cell receptor beta chain was carried out in a study of blood T cells in healthy people across ages. Study-level findings and limits: Aged donors had fewer naive CD4+ cells and lower diversity than long-lived donors.

This clonotype was observed a few times. The target antigen is unknown. Sample-barcoded 5' priming and a J-beta primer mix drove a second PCR of 7 to 11 cycles. TCRdb recomputed calls from the 5' RACE reads with MiXCR, one row per CDR3 protein. The sample contains about 930,000 distinct CDR3 sequences, 29% of which appear only once. Total RNA extracted from each sample amounted to at least 6 micrograms. The data also belong to a second study, concerning T cells of mothers and their children. In that study: Samples were obtained from a few healthy Caucasian mothers and their six children.

This receptor was taken from a woman aged 35 to 49 in good health. The source material was blood.

The CDR3 DNA is TGTGCCAGCATCCGAGGCCAGGGGCTCTATGGCTACACCTTC. Its protein is CASIRGQGLYGYTF. The rearrangement joins TRBV7-9 to TRBJ1-2; D is possibly TRBD1 (6 bases). The CDR3 extends over 14 amino acids. Trimming left V 7 bases short and J 4 bases short, with 16 bases between. Germline assignment: CDR1 SEHNR and CDR2 FQNEAQ (reference sequence).